This TCR beta chain was recorded in a study of T-cell memory formation after mild COVID-19. Trimming took 5 bases from V and 2 from J; bases not matched to a gene: 14. The CDR3 loop spans 18 amino acids. Using constant-segment primers, 5'RACE produced TCR alpha and TCR beta cDNA libraries carrying sample barcodes and UMIs. Via MiXCR, TCRdb re-called the 5' RACE reads, giving one row per CDR3 protein. This sample has 350,000 to 400,000 distinct CDR3 sequences; about an eighth occur once, and the top ten carry 22%. Sequenced: PBMCs or a T cell subset sorted from them (not recorded which). The source is a man younger than 35 who had mild COVID-19 (a few samples of this study predate the infection). Cell type and time point are not known. V is TRBV12-3 or TRBV12-4 and J is TRBJ2-3, with 9 bases fitting TRBD1. The CDR3 loop reads CASSGTGNDNWDTDTQYF. DNA for the CDR3: TGTGCCAGCAGTGGGACAGGGAACGACAATTGGGACACAGATACGCAGTATTTT.